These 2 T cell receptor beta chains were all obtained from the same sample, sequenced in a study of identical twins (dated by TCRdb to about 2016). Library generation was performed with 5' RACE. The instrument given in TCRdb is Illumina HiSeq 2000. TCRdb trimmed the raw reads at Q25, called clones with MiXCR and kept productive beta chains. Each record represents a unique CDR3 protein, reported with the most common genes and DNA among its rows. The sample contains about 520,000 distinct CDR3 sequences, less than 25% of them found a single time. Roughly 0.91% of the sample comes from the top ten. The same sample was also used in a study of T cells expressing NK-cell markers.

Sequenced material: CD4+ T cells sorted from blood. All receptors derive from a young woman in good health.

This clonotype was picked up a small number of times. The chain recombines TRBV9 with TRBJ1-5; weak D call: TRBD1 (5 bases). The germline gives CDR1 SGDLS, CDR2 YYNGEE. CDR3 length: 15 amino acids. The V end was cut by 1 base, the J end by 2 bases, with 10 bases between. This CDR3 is CASSVLGDRNQPQHF. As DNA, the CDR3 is TGTGCCAGCAGCGTATTGGGGGATCGCAATCAGCCCCAGCATTTT.

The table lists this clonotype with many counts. The CDR3 region is CSALLRPGETQYF. In nucleotides, the CDR3 is TGCAGTGCTCTACTCCGCCCGGGGGAGACCCAGTACTTC. This rearrangement joins TRBV20-1 to TRBJ2-5, with TRBD2 as a possible D gene (5 bases). The CDR3 is made up of 13 amino acids. The germline V gene encodes CDR1 DFQATT and CDR2 SNEGSKA (reference sequence). V was cut by 5 bases and J by 5 bases, with 15 bases left in between.